The clone carrying this T cell receptor beta chain was counted ten times or more. With V trimmed by 3 bases and J by 6 bases, 1 base remained unmatched. This CDR3 region has 14 residues. Germline CDR1 reads SGHVS; CDR2 reads FNYEAQ. The data are from a study of neurological immune-mediated disorders. TCRdb independently ran MiXCR on the 5' RACE reads; one entry per CDR3 protein. The sample has about 10,000 distinct CDR3 sequences, 20% to 25% seen once; the top ten hold roughly 15%. The TCR sequence derives from a woman in her forties with multiple sclerosis. Specimen: CD8+ T cells from blood. The genes are TRBV7-6 and TRBJ2-1, with 11 bases that match TRBD1. CDR3 nucleotide sequence: TGTGCCAGCAGCTTGGGGACAGGGGGCAATGAGCAGTTCTTC. This gives the protein CASSLGTGGNEQFF. Full variable domain (outside the CDR3, taken from reference TRBV7-6 and TRBJ2-1): GAGVSQSPRYKVTKRGQDVALRCDPISGHVSLYWYRQALGQGPEFLTYFNYEAQQDKSGLPNDRFSAERPEGSISTLTIQRTEQRDSAMYRCASSLGTGGNEQFFGPGTRLTVL.